Here is one T cell receptor beta chain with its context. TCRdb's table, derived via immunoSEQ multiplex PCR, lists solely in-frame clones and lacks some. The sample shows approximately 220,000 clones, 82% of them seen only once. The data were taken from a study of blood T cell repertoires in COVID-19. As for the study in general: The United States, Italy and Spain provided the acute and convalescent COVID-19 samples.

Source material: peripheral blood. The clonotype comes from a woman in her sixties or seventies with acute or convalescent COVID-19.

The CDR3 region is CASRRNRDSSYEQYF. In nucleotides, the CDR3 is TGCGCCAGCAGAAGGAACCGGGACAGCTCCTACGAGCAGTACTTC. This sequence joins TRBV5-1 and TRBJ2-7; TRBD1 agrees at 7 bases. The germline CDR1 and CDR2 sequences are SGHRS and YFSETQ. Trimming at V came to 5 bases and at J to 0 bases, leaving 8 bases not matched to a gene. This CDR3 region has 15 residues.